This T cell receptor (beta chain) derives from a study of regulatory T cells in long-lasting Graves disease. This clonotype was seen ten or more times. Relying on iRepertoire HTBI primers and Arm-PCR of CDR3 regions, the team built TCR beta libraries. TCRdb reprocessed the multiplex PCR reads via MiXCR and lists one record per CDR3 protein. Of 300,000 to 500,000 distinct CDR3 sequences listed, under 25% are singletons. The germline V gene has CDR1 SEHNR and CDR2 FQNEAQ (reference sequence). The CDR3 runs 15 residues. Trimming cost V 1 base and J 3 bases; bases outside gene matches: 5. As to time point: persistent/refractory GD, antithyroid drugs over 5 years with positive TRAb. PBMC RNA was the source of the TCR library. Graves' disease diagnoses followed American Thyroid Association guidelines.

The gene calls are TRBV7-9 and TRBJ1-1, with 7 bases fitting TRBD1. This TCR was sampled from a female donor with Graves disease. The material was peripheral blood mononuclear cells (PBMCs), obtained when the disease was refractory, from a patient treated with antithyroid drugs. The DNA for the CDR3 is TGTGCCAGCAGCTTAGACATAACAGGGGACACTGAAGCTTTCTTT. Protein sequence: CASSLDITGDTEAFF.